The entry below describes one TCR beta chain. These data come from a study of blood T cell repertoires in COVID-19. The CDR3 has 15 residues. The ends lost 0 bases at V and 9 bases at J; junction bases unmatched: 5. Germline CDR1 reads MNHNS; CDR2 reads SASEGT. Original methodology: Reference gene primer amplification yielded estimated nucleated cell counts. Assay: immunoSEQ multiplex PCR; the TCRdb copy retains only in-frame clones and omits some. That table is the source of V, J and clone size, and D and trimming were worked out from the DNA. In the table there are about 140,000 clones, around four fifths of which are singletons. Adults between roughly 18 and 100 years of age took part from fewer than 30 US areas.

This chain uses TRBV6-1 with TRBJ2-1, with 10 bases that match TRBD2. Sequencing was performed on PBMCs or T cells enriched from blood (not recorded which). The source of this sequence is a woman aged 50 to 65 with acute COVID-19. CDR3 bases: TGTGCCAGCAGTGAAGCAGCTAGCGGGAGTTTTGAGCAGTTCTTC. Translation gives CASSEAASGSFEQFF.